This T cell receptor (beta chain) was captured in a study of blood T cell repertoires in COVID-19. In the study overall: From T cells, B-cell-depleted T cells, or PBMCs came the material, which was cDNA or gDNA.

CDR1 and CDR2 from the germline V gene are SQVTM and ANQGSEA. The CDR3 runs to 11 residues. Trimming at V came to 8 bases and at J to 3 bases, leaving 2 bases not matched to a gene. Per the original data handling: Nucleated cell counts were estimated from reference gene primer amplification. Here immunoSEQ multiplex PCR was the method, and the copy in TCRdb shows in-frame clones only, minus some. V and J calls and clone size follow that table, whereas D and trimming were derived from the DNA. The sample lists about 110,000 clones; 70% to 90% were seen once. This receptor was identified in a woman aged 60-75 years with acute or convalescent COVID-19. V is TRBV29-1 and J is TRBJ1-2; 8 bases are a match to TRBD1. Sequencing used peripheral blood. This chain's CDR3 is CSLDRDYGYTF. CDR3 DNA sequence: TGCAGCCTGGACAGGGACTATGGCTACACCTTC.